The 22 T cell receptor beta chains given below trace back to one sample, sequenced in a study of T-cell memory formation after mild COVID-19. TCRdb re-derived calls from the 5' RACE reads in MiXCR, one entry per CDR3 protein. The sample includes about 290,000 distinct CDR3 sequences, about 16% of them seen just once. Sequencing input: PBMCs or a T cell subset sorted from them (not recorded which). These TCRs come from a man between 18 and 35 years old who had mild COVID-19 (a few samples of this study predate the infection). Cell type and time point are not known.

This clonotype was found a few times. The V and J genes are TRBV2 and TRBJ1-1; D perhaps matches TRBD1 (5 bases). This CDR3 spans 14 amino acids. Germline CDR1 and CDR2: SNHLY and FYNNEI. V lost 5 bases and J 1 base, leaving 11 bases between the germline ends. The CDR3 sequence is CASSPGLGNTEAFF. In DNA, the CDR3 is TGTGCCAGCAGTCCAGGGTTGGGGAACACTGAAGCTTTCTTT. The complete variable domain, with remaining parts taken from reference TRBV2 and TRBJ1-1, reads EPEVTQTPSHQVTQMGQEVILRCVPISNHLYFYWYRQILGQKVEFLVSFYNNEISEKSEIFDDQFSVERPDGSNFTLKIRSTKLEDSAMYFCASSPGLGNTEAFFGQGTRLTVV.

This rearrangement joins TRBV9 to TRBJ2-3, with D possibly being TRBD1 (6 bases). V shed 6 bases and J shed 5 bases, with 19 bases lying between them. This CDR3 comprises 15 residues. Germline V gene data show CDR1 as SGDLS and CDR2 as YYNGEE. The CDR3 DNA follows: TGTGCCAGCACCAGTACAGGGATCGGGCTAGATACGCAGTATTTT. It translates to CASTSTGIGLDTQYF.

The chain couples TRBV4-1 to TRBJ1-4; D gene unclear. Germline values: CDR1 MGHRA, CDR2 YSYEKL. V was clipped by 1 base and J by 4 bases, with 10 bases between them. The CDR3 is 15 amino acids. The CDR3 bases are TGCGCCAGCAGCCAAGGGCCGCAAGTTAATGAAAAACTGTTTTTT. Translation: CASSQGPQVNEKLFF.

This clonotype has more than one count but fewer than ten. This sequence joins TRBV4-3 and TRBJ1-1, with 8 bases lining up with TRBD1. In germline, CDR1 is LGHNA, CDR2 YSLEER. This CDR3 is built from 16 residues. J was trimmed by 4 bases and V by 5 bases; bases with no gene match: 12. CDR3 in DNA: TGCGCCAGCAGCGATTACCCCGGACAGGGTGGCACTGAAGCTTTCTTT. As protein: CASSDYPGQGGTEAFF.

The rearrangement uses TRBV7-2 and TRBJ2-1; 7 bases are a match to TRBD1. Germline lookup yields CDR1 SGHTA and CDR2 FQGNSA. The CDR3 totals 15 residues. The V gene end was trimmed by 5 bases and the J gene end by 1 base; junction bases not matched to a gene: 5. For the CDR3, the DNA is TGTGCCAGCAGCCGGGCGACAGGGTCCTACAATGAGCAGTTCTTC. It yields the protein CASSRATGSYNEQFF.

The rearrangement links TRBV7-3 to TRBJ2-5, with D maybe TRBD2 (6 bases). V lost 2 bases to trimming and J lost 4 bases, with 14 bases between them. CDR1 SGHTA and CDR2 FQGTGA come from the germline V gene. The CDR3 consists of 15 residues. The DNA of the CDR3 is TGTGCCAGCAGCTTAGGGACTTTGGCGGGAGAGACCCAGTACTTC. This gives the protein CASSLGTLAGETQYF.

The rearrangement links TRBV7-9 to TRBJ1-2, with D possibly TRBD1 on 6 matching bases. The V gene lost 4 bases and the J gene lost 3 bases, with 12 bases spanning the gap. From germline, CDR1 is SEHNR and CDR2 FQNEAQ (reference sequence). This CDR3 spans 14 amino acids. The CDR3, as DNA: TGTGCCAGCAGCTGGAGGACAGCTGACTATGGCTACACCTTC. Translation: CASSWRTADYGYTF.

This clonotype was seen a handful of times. The V gene is TRBV5-6, the J gene TRBJ1-4; D is unresolved. Germline V CDR1 and CDR2: SGHDT, YYEEEE. The CDR3 spans 13 residues. Trimming cost V 0 bases and J 4 bases, with 4 bases left between them. Here the CDR3 reads CASSLGDNEKLFF. CDR3 DNA: TGTGCCAGCAGCTTGGGGGATAATGAAAAACTGTTTTTT.

The gene calls are TRBV18 and TRBJ2-7; TRBD2 aligns across 13 bases. The CDR3 is 17 residues long. The V gene end was trimmed by 2 bases and the J gene end by 3 bases; junction bases not matched to a gene: 7. The germline gives CDR1 KGHSH, CDR2 LQKENI. The CDR3 DNA reads TGTGCCAGCTCACCATCGACTAGCGGGGGGCGCTTCTACGAGCAGTACTTC. Translation gives CASSPSTSGGRFYEQYF. The variable domain in full, with the rest retrieved from reference TRBV18 and TRBJ2-7, is NAGVMQNPRHLVRRRGQEARLRCSPMKGHSHVYWYRQLPEEGLKFMVYLQKENIIDESGMPKERFSAEFPKEGPSILRIQQVVRGDSAAYFCASSPSTSGGRFYEQYFGPGTRLTVT.

This clonotype has only a few counts. Sequence at one end of the junction differs from germline and may be a read error. The rearrangement links TRBV18 to TRBJ2-2; perhaps D is TRBD1 or TRBD2 (5 bases each). The CDR3 runs 17 residues. CDR1 KGHSH and CDR2 LQKENI come from the germline V gene. The CDR3 DNA follows: TGTGCCAGCTCACCCAATCAGGGAGTTTCGAACACCGGGGAGCTTTTTTTT. This codes for CASSPNQGVSNTGELFF.

This clonotype has just one count. The chain joins TRBV15 to TRBJ1-1, with 9 bases matching TRBD1. The germline V gene encodes CDR1 LNHNV and CDR2 YYDKDF (reference sequence). V shed 6 bases and J 1 base; nucleotides not matched to a gene: 12. The CDR3 is made up of 17 amino acids. The CDR3 reads CATSAAPGQGTNTEAFF. Here the CDR3 DNA reads TGTGCCACCAGTGCCGCGCCCGGACAGGGGACGAACACTGAAGCTTTCTTT.

The chain joins TRBV4-2 to TRBJ2-5, with D possibly called TRBD1 or TRBD2 (5 bases each). CDR1 LGHNA and CDR2 YNFKEQ come from the germline V gene. The CDR3 extends over 14 amino acids. V lost 0 bases to trimming and J lost 5 bases, with 10 bases between them. The CDR3 nucleotides read TGTGCCAGCAGCCAAGATCTGGGGGTTGAGACCCAGTACTTC. This translates into CASSQDLGVETQYF.

The gene calls are TRBV5-1 and TRBJ2-2; possibly TRBD1 for D (5 bases). CDR1 is SGHRS, CDR2 YFSETQ, per germline. The CDR3 extends over 14 amino acids. Trimming removed 7 bases at V and 4 bases at J, with 14 bases between. The DNA of the CDR3 is TGCGCCAGCCTTGAAGGGGTGGGCACCGGGGAGCTGTTTTTT. Protein sequence: CASLEGVGTGELFF.

The J gene is TRBJ2-6, the V gene TRBV9, with D possibly being TRBD1 (6 bases). The V end was cut by 1 base, the J end by 6 bases, with 8 bases between. The length of the CDR3 is 14 residues. In germline, CDR1 is SGDLS, CDR2 YYNGEE. The CDR3 region has the DNA TGTGCCAGCAGCGTATCAGGGGTGGCCAACGTCCTGACTTTC. Translated: CASSVSGVANVLTF.

The chain recombines TRBV7-9 with TRBJ2-7; 11 bases line up with TRBD1. This CDR3 contains 14 residues. Germline trimming cut 5 bases from V and 2 bases from J; bases unmatched to any gene: 2. Germline V gene lookup returns CDR1 SEHNR and CDR2 FQNEAQ (reference sequence). The CDR3 DNA follows: TGTGCCAGCAGCAGGACAGGGGGCGCCTACGAGCAGTACTTC. Translation gives CASSRTGGAYEQYF.

This clonotype turned up a few times. Written as DNA, the CDR3 is TGTGCCAGCAAGTTGGCGGGGAGTATTCTATACAATGAGCAGTTCTTC. The encoded protein is CASKLAGSILYNEQFF. The gene calls are TRBV6-2 or TRBV6-3 and TRBJ2-1, with D perhaps TRBD2 (6 bases). Germline V gene data show CDR1 as MNHEY and CDR2 as SVGEGT. The CDR3 covers 16 residues. The V end was cut by 7 bases, the J end by 4 bases, with 20 bases between.

The V call is TRBV24-1, the J call TRBJ1-2; 7 nucleotides line up with TRBD1. The CDR3 covers 14 residues. The V segment lost 4 bases and the J segment 2 bases; nucleotides outside the gene matches: 3. CDR1 and CDR2 (germline): KGHDR, SFDVKD. The DNA of the CDR3 is TGTGCCACCAGTGACCCGGGACAGAACTATGGCTACACCTTC. Its protein is CATSDPGQNYGYTF.

This clonotype was found many times. This sequence joins TRBV27 and TRBJ1-1; D perhaps matches TRBD1 (5 bases). The CDR3 consists of 13 residues. Trimming cost V 6 bases and J 3 bases, with 11 bases left between them. Germline V gene sequence: CDR1 MNHEY, CDR2 SMNVEV (reference sequence). In DNA form, the CDR3 reads TGTGCCAGCAGCTTAAGCAGGGACACTGAAGCTTTCTTT. Translation gives CASSLSRDTEAFF.

The chain combines TRBV4-1 with TRBJ1-2; possibly TRBD1 for D (5 bases). This CDR3 region has 15 residues. V dropped 1 base and J dropped 0 bases, with 9 bases sitting between them. Germline V lookup: CDR1 MGHRA, CDR2 YSYEKL. CDR3 coding DNA: TGCGCCAGCAGCCAAGTAACAGGAACTAACTATGGCTACACCTTC. The encoded protein is CASSQVTGTNYGYTF.

The rearrangement links TRBV20-1 to TRBJ2-2; either TRBD1 or TRBD2 may supply D (5 bases each). The germline gives CDR1 DFQATT, CDR2 SNEGSKA (reference sequence). The V gene lost 3 bases and the J gene lost 5 bases, with 7 bases spanning the gap. This CDR3 contains 12 residues. In DNA form, the CDR3 reads TGCAGTGCTAGTGAGGGGACCGGGGAGCTGTTTTTT. This translates into CSASEGTGELFF.

This clonotype was counted only a few times. The chain has TRBV3-1 and TRBJ1-1; no clear D gene. V dropped 5 bases and J dropped 2 bases, with 12 bases sitting between them. The CDR3 covers 14 residues. Germline CDR1 and CDR2: LGHDT and YNNKEL (reference sequence). The CDR3 loop reads CASSSSERNTEAFF. CDR3 nucleotides: TGTGCCAGCAGCTCTTCCGAGAGAAACACTGAAGCTTTCTTT.

This clonotype was seen a few times. V is TRBV29-1 and J is TRBJ1-2; D is possibly TRBD1 (5 bases). Germline CDR1 reads SQVTM; CDR2 reads ANQGSEA. The V and J ends lost 4 bases and 7 bases respectively, with 10 bases between them. The CDR3 covers 11 residues. As DNA, the CDR3 is TGCAGCGTTGGCAGGGAGGGTGGCTACACCTTC. Protein product: CSVGREGGYTF.